This T cell receptor beta chain was profiled in a study of cytomegalovirus exposure and HLA in healthy donors (dated by TCRdb to about 2017). A note on the overall study: An earlier analysis of roughly 610 of the donors reported about 280 Gb of sequence data and roughly 120 million unique TCR beta sequences obtained from roughly 180 million T cells. About 280 gigabases of sequencing data and around 90 million unique TCR sequences made up an early release that covered under 750 HLA-typed donors. Of the roughly 420 genotyped donors, 65% to 90% were placed in the genetic ancestry cluster associated with self-reported Caucasian donors. The study aimed to test whether signatures of past pathogen exposure could be identified by cataloging public T cell receptors. Using immunosequencing, the study profiled T cell repertoires from about 610 subjects and related those repertoires to cytomegalovirus serostatus. A separate validation cohort of roughly 130 different subjects was used in addition to the approximately 640-subject first cohort. To predict cytomegalovirus infection status, the study combined high-throughput TCR immunosequencing, statistical association of individual TCRs with disease status, and machine learning. To study patterns of TCR occurrence, a later analysis re-analyzed previously published TCR beta repertoires from 666 donors and added high-resolution HLA genotyping. The later analysis used no new phenotypic data to find candidate immune exposures, relying instead on TCR beta sequences and their occurrence across donors. To decide whether each TCR beta V gene segment behaved as functional or pseudogenic, an earlier analysis of some 580 of the donors relied on high-throughput TCR beta sequencing. Alongside the repertoire data, information on donor age, sex, ethnicity and CMV serostatus was compiled. A later genetic analysis took genome-wide SNP genotypes for 398 of the 666 donors and used that subset as a discovery cohort. All discovery cohort repertoires had been generated on a single sequencing platform. HLA typing included class I and class II loci at four-digit resolution. The number of typed donors differed by locus: about 629-640 for A, B, C, DRB1 and DQB1; roughly 510 for DQA1; fewer than 610 for DPA1; and some 450 for DPB1. Four to six DR-DQ haplotypes were handled as single units for association and clustering, since linkage in the cohort was strong. Across 300 to 500 genotyped donors of the cohort, an average of about 220,000 unique TCR beta nucleotide sequences per donor were sequenced, and roughly a sixth of those sequences were non-productive.

Study-wide findings and limitations: The study listed 150 to 200 TCR beta chains as associated with cytomegalovirus. Because some donors lacked HLA typing at each locus, the association tests relied only on the typed subset. For the cohort, immune exposure information was limited to CMV serostatus. Sequencing depth was assumed to be roughly uniform across donors in the presence/absence analyses, though that assumption may not hold. It was suggested by the authors that the approach could potentially be generalized to other disease states and immunological phenotypes. Some IMGT-functional V segments, including TRBV6-2 and TRBV6-3, could not be distinguished by the 87-base-pair reads and were therefore excluded. While some public TCRs were present in many individuals, most TCR sequences turned up only very rarely across donors. In vitro tests confirmed that a few of the cytomegalovirus-associated TCR beta chains recognize cytomegalovirus antigens. An association between a missense DCLRE1C variant and V-gene and J-gene trimming of TCR beta chains was found in a later genetic analysis and replicated in an independent cohort. A later analysis found that TCR association rates varied across HLA loci, with DRB1 alleles showing the most associated TCRs and HLA-C alleles the fewest. Broadly in line with IMGT annotations, most TCR beta V segments showed up in productive rearrangements about 87% or about 30% of the time in an earlier analysis of several hundred of the donors. Most CMV-associated TCR beta chains appeared to be HLA-restricted in a later analysis, and the HLA associations seemed to be driven largely by CMV exposure. A further reported finding was that TCR beta sequences accurately predicted the HLA-A and HLA-B alleles for most subjects in the first cohort. A later analysis found that HLA-associated TCR beta chains were more clonally expanded and had lower generation probabilities than equally common non-associated chains. A cluster of highly shared sequence variants was judged likely to represent a technical artifact of the sequencing pipeline. In a later analysis, several top co-occurrence clusters were reported to appear linked to parvovirus B19, influenza, CMV and Epstein-Barr virus. When HLA alleles, especially DR and DQ, strongly co-occurred, TCR associations were difficult to assign to individual alleles. This cohort had only TCR beta chains sequenced, and the lack of alpha or paired-chain data limited which features could be detected. Specific HLA alleles were associated with around 18,000 TCR beta sequences at a false discovery rate of 0.05 in a later analysis. The classifier was reported to diagnose cytomegalovirus status with high specificity and sensitivity in both the original cohort and the validation cohort. Seventeen rarely observed V segments, including chromosome 9 orphons, were excluded from the earlier analysis of about 500 of the donors because counts were too low. Linkage disequilibrium might explain the correlated functional status among segregating V segments, but an unknown experimental factor could not be excluded. A later genetic analysis reported fewer N-insertions in productive TCRs among donors in an Asian-associated ancestry cluster than the approximately 670-donor mean.

The CDR3, cysteine through phenylalanine, is 16 amino acids long. The CDR3 DNA has 48 bases and is translated from base 1. Reading the germline V gene gives CDR1 SGHRS and CDR2 YFSETQ. The V and J ends are trimmed by 0 bases and 3 bases, leaving 12 bases between them. The cohort was made up of 650 to 700 healthy bone marrow donors. At the time of sampling, all cohort members were nominally healthy, though unrecorded immune exposures were likely present. The donor tested CMV seronegative, placing the donor among the roughly 340 seronegative members of the cohort. A peripheral blood sample was provided by each donor, and peripheral blood mononuclear cells were used for TCR beta sequencing. Genomic DNA extraction from the blood cell samples was performed with the Qiagen DNeasy Blood Extraction Kit. Libraries were made using the immunoSEQ multiplex PCR assay. The multiplex PCR relied on a mix of 60 forward primers for TCR Vbeta segments and 13 reverse primers for TCR Jbeta segments. A multiplex PCR assay on genomic DNA amplified the CDR3 region of rearranged TCR beta genes. The amplified TCR beta libraries were sequenced on the Illumina HiSeq System as 87-base-pair reads. Under the source paper's analysis protocol: A later analysis counted approximately 76 million unique TCR beta chains across the 500 to 850 repertoires, and 10 million to 11 million of these chains were shared by at least two donors. To remove PCR and sequencing errors, raw reads were error-corrected and collapsed into unique sequences using a nearest-neighbor algorithm that merged closely related sequences. Alignment of CDR3 sequences to IMGT reference sequences was used to assign V, D and J gene segments. Each retained sequence needed at least a six-nucleotide match to both a V gene segment and a J gene segment. A rearrangement counted as productive if the CDR3 had no stop codons and remained in frame with V and J, and every other rearrangement counted as non-productive. CDR3 was defined by IMGT convention, running from the second conserved V-encoded cysteine to the conserved J-encoded phenylalanine. In an earlier analysis of approximately 500 of the donors, sequences lacking an unambiguous match to a single V gene segment were excluded. An earlier analysis of several hundred of the donors classified V segments as functional when productive rearrangements were above 56.7% and as segregating when the standard deviation between donors was above 5%. A statistical classification framework was built for diagnosing cytomegalovirus status from the catalog of TCR beta chain sequences. In a later analysis, V and J genes were assigned by comparing TCR nucleotide sequences against IMGT/GENE-DB human TR gene sequences. The TCRdist pipeline was used in a later analysis to assign CDR3 sequences and most-parsimonious VDJ recombination scenarios. In a later analysis, each TCR beta chain was defined by its CDR3 amino acid sequence together with its V-gene family, and reads lacking a unique V-gene family were excluded. As a way to deal with suspected cross-contamination and a sequencing artifact, a later analysis dropped 450 to 600 nucleotide sequences that were highly shared and had low generation probability. In a later analysis, a clonal expansion index was calculated for each public chain from normalized within-repertoire ranks of inferred template counts. A later analysis computed generation probabilities with a VDJ recombination model fitted to out-of-frame rearrangements, and checked the results against IGoR. A later analysis scored TCR-TCR, TCR-HLA and TCR-CMV co-occurrence with hypergeometric tests, applying a repertoire-size bias correction to TCR pairs. To estimate false discovery rates, a later analysis permuted the HLA or CMV assignments 20 times. A later analysis grouped co-occurring TCRs with DBSCAN, adding TCRdist sequence similarity when clustering within HLA-allele-positive subsets. Repertoires with fewer than 30,000 or more than 120,000 public chains were left out of co-occurrence clustering, as were a few repertoires with anomalous nucleotide sharing. Sourced from immuneACCESS, this table was stored by TCRdb with only in-frame sequences that have V and J called. A share of the clones is absent; for the studies checked, an unresolved V gene accounts for under half, and the remainder has no known explanation. V and J calls and clone size are copied from that table; D and trimming were computed from the DNA. The sample table lists some 180,000 clones, more than 75% of them with a count of one. The ten most abundant clones make up less than 0.3% of the sample.

In regard to this clone: This clone's antigen is unknown. It has no much larger one-base neighbor in the sample; base qualities were not kept.

The clonotype originates from a girl under two years old in good health and CMV-seronegative. Source material: PBMCs. Here the chain combines TRBV5-1 and TRBJ2-2; TRBD2 might be the D gene, on 6 matching bases. For the CDR3, the sequence is CASSLVGGYDTGELFF. The DNA reads TGCGCCAGCAGCTTGGTCGGGGGTTACGACACCGGGGAGCTGTTTTTT.